One sample yielded the 14 T cell receptor beta chains listed below, sequenced in a study of blood T cell repertoires in COVID-19. Using immunoSEQ multiplex PCR, the repertoire was profiled, and TCRdb retains in-frame clones only, with some absent. The table has 130,000 to 150,000 clones, 80% seen once. Sample: peripheral blood. The receptors derive from a man between 60 and 75 years old with active or convalescent COVID-19.

The rearrangement links TRBV5-6 to TRBJ2-1, with D perhaps TRBD2 (5 bases). CDR1 and CDR2 (germline): SGHDT, YYEEEE. V shed 7 bases and J shed 0 bases, with 20 bases lying between them. This CDR3 comprises 17 residues. The CDR3, as DNA: TGTGCCAGCTTGGCGGGCTATGGCATTAGCTCCTACAATGAGCAGTTCTTC. Protein: CASLAGYGISSYNEQFF.

The genes are TRBV27 and TRBJ2-3; the match to TRBD2 covers 7 bases. This CDR3 comprises 16 residues. V dropped 5 bases and J dropped 3; count of bases not matched to a gene: 11. CDR1 MNHEY and CDR2 SMNVEV come from the germline V gene (reference sequence). The CDR3, as DNA: TGTGCCAGCAGTGATCGGGCTAGCGGAGGTACAGATACGCAGTATTTT. This sequence encodes CASSDRASGGTDTQYF.

The V and J genes are TRBV7-6 and TRBJ2-3; D is possibly TRBD1 (6 bases). CDR1 is SGHVS and CDR2 is FNYEAQ in the germline V gene. Trimming pared 1 base from V and 4 bases from J, leaving 9 bases between. CDR3 size: 14 residues. CDR3 nucleotides: TGTGCCAGCAGCTTAGACAGGGCCGCAGATACGCAGTATTTT. Residues: CASSLDRAADTQYF.

This rearrangement joins TRBV2 to TRBJ1-6; D gene unclear. Looked up from germline, CDR1 is SNHLY and CDR2 is FYNNEI. Trimming took 3 bases from V and 6 from J, leaving 9 bases between them. The CDR3 is made up of 14 amino acids. The CDR3 is CASSELEINSPLHF. The CDR3 coding sequence is TGTGCCAGCAGTGAGTTAGAAATTAATTCACCCCTCCACTTT.

The chain has TRBV28 and TRBJ2-5, with 8 bases that match TRBD2. Germline V gives CDR1 MDHEN, CDR2 SYDVKM. Trimming cost V 10 bases and J 2 bases; bases outside gene matches: 3. The CDR3 runs to 12 residues. CDR3: CATTGGQETQYF. The CDR3 region has the DNA TGTGCCACCACGGGAGGGCAAGAGACCCAGTACTTC.

A single count supports this clone. This chain joins TRBV6-2 or TRBV6-3 and TRBJ2-7; TRBD1 aligns across 8 bases. The CDR3 has 15 amino acids. In germline, CDR1 is MNHEY, CDR2 SVGEGT. The V and J ends lost 0 bases and 7 bases, in that order; junction bases with no gene match: 8. CDR3 in amino acids: CASSYSTGAGLEQYF. CDR3 DNA sequence: TGTGCCAGCAGTTACTCGACAGGGGCCGGTCTTGAGCAGTACTTC.

The chain employs TRBV28 and TRBJ1-6; D gene unclear. Per germline, CDR1 MDHEN and CDR2 SYDVKM. V lost 5 bases and J lost 4, with 9 bases in between. The CDR3 extends over 14 amino acids. CDR3 region: CASSPADYNSPLHF. CDR3 DNA sequence: TGTGCCAGCAGTCCCGCGGATTATAATTCACCCCTCCACTTT. Complete variable domain (other parts from reference TRBV28 and TRBJ1-6): DVKVTQSSRYLVKRTGEKVFLECVQDMDHENMFWYRQDPGLGLRLIYFSYDVKMKEKGDIPEGYSVSREKKERFSLILESASTNQTSMYLCASSPADYNSPLHFGNGTRLTVT.

The chain is built from TRBV4-1 and TRBJ2-7; tentatively, D is TRBD2 (6 bases). This CDR3 contains 14 residues. The germline CDR1 and CDR2 sequences are MGHRA and YSYEKL. V lost 6 bases to trimming and J lost 3 bases, with 15 bases between them. The CDR3, as DNA: TGCGCCAGCAGACAAACAGCGGGTAACTACGAGCAGTACTTC. Its protein is CASRQTAGNYEQYF.

This chain uses TRBV19 with TRBJ1-4; TRBD1 agrees at 7 bases. Germline-derived CDR1 and CDR2 are LNHDA and SQIVND (reference sequence). The CDR3 is 14 amino acids. J gave up 5 bases and V 6 bases, and 6 bases lay outside the gene matches. The CDR3 reads CASSSGQENEKLFF. The CDR3 DNA sequence: TGTGCCAGTAGCTCTGGACAGGAGAATGAAAAACTGTTTTTT.

The CDR3 region is CASSLDGTGRFEQYF. CDR3 nucleotide sequence: TGCGCCAGCAGCTTGGACGGCACAGGGCGATTCGAGCAGTACTTC. The genes are TRBV5-1 and TRBJ2-7, with a tentative D call TRBD1 (6 bases). The germline gives CDR1 SGHRS, CDR2 YFSETQ. The CDR3 contains 15 residues. The V end lost 0 bases, the J end lost 6 bases, and 16 bases lay between the germline ends.

The rearrangement links TRBV9 to TRBJ1-3, with D uncertain. The CDR3 contains 14 residues. Germline lookup yields CDR1 SGDLS and CDR2 YYNGEE. Trimming took 2 bases from V and 4 from J, leaving 10 bases between them. CDR3 in amino acids: CASSVEANGNTIYF. The CDR3 bases are TGTGCCAGCAGCGTCGAGGCCAACGGAAACACCATATATTTT.

The chain links TRBV5-1 to TRBJ2-5; D is perhaps TRBD2 (5 bases). From germline, CDR1 is SGHRS and CDR2 YFSETQ. The V and J ends lost 4 bases and 1 base respectively, with 14 bases between them. The CDR3 runs 15 residues. The CDR3 spells CASSRTPAGQETQYF. CDR3 DNA sequence: TGCGCCAGCAGCAGAACCCCCGCGGGCCAAGAGACCCAGTACTTC.

A note on this clone: The same CDR3 is also encoded by other DNA sequences in this sample. The chain has TRBV7-2 and TRBJ2-2, with TRBD2 identical over 11 bases. Germline V gene data show CDR1 as SGHTA and CDR2 as FQGNSA. There are 16 residues in the CDR3. With 5 bases clipped from V and 7 bases from J, the junction kept 9 bases outside the gene matches. The CDR3 loop is CASSPGLAGAGGELFF. The CDR3 bases are TGTGCCAGCAGCCCAGGACTAGCGGGTGCAGGCGGGGAGCTGTTTTTT. The variable domain in full, completed from reference TRBV7-2 and TRBJ2-2, reads GAGVSQSPSNKVTEKGKDVELRCDPISGHTALYWYRQSLGQGLEFLIYFQGNSAPDKSGLPSDRFSAERTGGSVSTLTIQRTQQEDSAVYLCASSPGLAGAGGELFFGEGSRLTVL.

V gene TRBV6-6 combines with J gene TRBJ1-1; unclear D gene. Germline V gene sequence: CDR1 MNHNY, CDR2 SVGAGI (reference sequence). Trimming left V 4 bases short and J 1 base short, with 7 bases between. There are 13 residues in the CDR3. For the CDR3, the DNA is TGTGCCAGCAGTTCAGCGCCGAACACTGAAGCTTTCTTT. Translating gives CASSSAPNTEAFF.